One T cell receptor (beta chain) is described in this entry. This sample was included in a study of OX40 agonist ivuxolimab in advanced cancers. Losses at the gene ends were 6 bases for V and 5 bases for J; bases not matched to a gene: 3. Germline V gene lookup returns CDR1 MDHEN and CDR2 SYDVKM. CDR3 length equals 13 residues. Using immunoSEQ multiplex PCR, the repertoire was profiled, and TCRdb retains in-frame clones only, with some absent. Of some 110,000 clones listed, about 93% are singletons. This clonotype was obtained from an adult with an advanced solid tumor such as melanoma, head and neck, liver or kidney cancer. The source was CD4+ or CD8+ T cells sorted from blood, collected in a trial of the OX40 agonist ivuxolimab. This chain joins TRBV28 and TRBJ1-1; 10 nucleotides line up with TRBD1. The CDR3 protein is CASRGTGETEAFF. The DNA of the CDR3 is TGTGCCAGCAGGGGGACAGGGGAGACTGAAGCTTTCTTT.